This T cell receptor (beta chain) was sequenced during a study of shared clonotypes between healthy human individuals. Study results and limitations: Expectations were that clonotype sharing among donors would be affected by sequencing depth. Depth was large, yet rarefaction showed that sorted-subset sequencing was incomplete.

About this clone itself: What it binds is not known.

The CDR3 loop spans 16 amino acids. V lost 5 bases, J lost 8 bases, and 17 bases stayed unmatched. The germline V gene has CDR1 LNHDA and CDR2 SQIVND (reference sequence). Deep-level assay runs were performed. Genomic DNA of each subset was evenly split across several immunoSEQ plates. Profiled with immunoSEQ multiplex PCR; TCRdb holds only in-frame clones, not every one. The sample yields 2.3 million or so clones, approximately 93% seen once. The rearrangement joins TRBV19 to TRBJ1-1, with 7 nucleotides matching TRBD1. The origin of this receptor is a man between 18 and 29 years old in good health. Some clones in this sample may be carry-over from other donors' samples. The sequenced material came from naive CD4+ T cells from PBMCs. The subset: CD45RA+ positively selected. The CDR3 DNA follows: TGTGCCAGTAGTTTACCGTCCGACAGGGCCGCCGGGGAAGCTTTCTTT. This sequence encodes CASSLPSDRAAGEAFF.